Reported below is one TCR beta chain. This entry belongs to a study of CD8+ T cells in alopecia areata. After isolation, RNA underwent reverse transcription to generate cDNA as the sequencing template. The table came from immunoSEQ multiplex PCR; TCRdb's copy has only in-frame clones and leaves some out. The top ten hold around 25% of the sample, which has 45,000 to 70,000 clones, about 96% seen once. The sequence was obtained from a human donor with alopecia areata. The material sequenced was CD8+ T cells sorted from blood, taken at week 0.

CDR3 in DNA: TGCGCCAGCAGCCAATCCGGGGGCTCTGGGGCCAACGTCCTGACTTTC. Protein: CASSQSGGSGANVLTF. This rearrangement joins TRBV4-3 to TRBJ2-6; weak D call: TRBD2 (6 bases). This CDR3 region has 16 residues. From germline, CDR1 is LGHNA and CDR2 YSLEER. Trimming removed 2 bases from V and 0 bases from J, with 8 bases in between.